Each of the 15 T cell receptor beta chains below was sequenced from the same sample in a study of identical twins. TCRdb reprocessed the 5' RACE reads via MiXCR and lists one record per CDR3 protein. This sample has fewer than 900,000 distinct CDR3 sequences; about 20% occur once, and the top ten carry around 12%. This same sample was also taken into another study, of T cells expressing NK-cell markers.

The material sequenced was PBMCs. Receptor source: a woman between 18 and 30 years old in good health.

The chain is built from TRBV12-3 or TRBV12-4 and TRBJ2-2; TRBD2 matches at 9 bases. The CDR3 has 15 residues. Trimming cost V 6 bases and J 5 bases; bases outside gene matches: 7. The CDR3 DNA is TGTGCCAGCAGAGTAGCGGGAGTGAGGACCGGGGAGCTGTTTTTT. Residues: CASRVAGVRTGELFF.

This clonotype turned up a few times. V and J are TRBV6-2 or TRBV6-3 and TRBJ1-1, with D perhaps TRBD1 (5 bases). The CDR3 has 13 amino acids. Between the trimmed V and J ends, which lost 5 bases and 5 bases, there was a span of 12 bases. The germline V gene encodes CDR1 MNHEY and CDR2 SVGEGT. CDR3 loop: CASSPRGRTEAFF. In DNA form, the CDR3 reads TGTGCCAGCAGTCCCCGGGGACGGACTGAAGCTTTCTTT.

This clonotype was observed a few times. The genes are TRBV2 and TRBJ2-5; D remains unclear. CDR3 length equals 14 residues. The ends were cut back, 6 bases at V and 5 bases at J, with 16 bases in the middle. Germline values: CDR1 SNHLY, CDR2 FYNNEI. CDR3 DNA sequence: TGTGCCAGCAGCCTCACACTGGATCGGGAGACCCAGTACTTC. The encoded protein is CASSLTLDRETQYF.

The table lists this clonotype with a few counts. The V and J genes are TRBV7-2 and TRBJ2-2, with D perhaps matching TRBD1 or TRBD2 (5 bases each). Germline CDR1 is SGHTA and CDR2 is FQGNSA. The V end was cut by 3 bases, the J end by 4 bases, with 9 bases between. The CDR3 covers 14 residues. For the CDR3, the DNA is TGTGCCAGCAGCTTGGGGGTTCCCACCGGGGAGCTGTTTTTT. Protein: CASSLGVPTGELFF. Full variable domain (rest looked up from reference TRBV7-2 and TRBJ2-2): GAGVSQSPSNKVTEKGKDVELRCDPISGHTALYWYRQSLGQGLEFLIYFQGNSAPDKSGLPSDRFSAERTGGSVSTLTIQRTQQEDSAVYLCASSLGVPTGELFFGEGSRLTVL.

The V call is TRBV7-2, the J call TRBJ2-7; a possible D gene is TRBD1 (6 bases). Germline V gives CDR1 SGHTA, CDR2 FQGNSA. This CDR3 comprises 15 residues. V lost 3 bases, J lost 3 bases, and 15 bases lay in between. The CDR3 DNA reads as TGTGCCAGCAGCTTGATGGCAACAGGGTTCTACGAGCAGTACTTC. Translated: CASSLMATGFYEQYF.

This clonotype has only a few counts. The chain links TRBV27 to TRBJ2-1, with 11 positions matching TRBD1. The CDR3 covers 15 residues. V was clipped by 8 bases and J by 4 bases; unmatched bases: 7. Germline V gene data show CDR1 as MNHEY and CDR2 as SMNVEV (reference sequence). CDR3 loop: CASHGTGGGYNEQFF. Here the CDR3 DNA reads TGTGCCAGCCACGGGACAGGGGGTGGTTACAATGAGCAGTTCTTC.

This chain uses TRBV18 with TRBJ2-2; 7 bases are shared with TRBD2. Germline CDR1 KGHSH, CDR2 LQKENI. Germline trimming cut 1 base from V and 2 bases from J; bases unmatched to any gene: 10. This CDR3 contains 18 residues. The CDR3 nucleotides are TGTGCCAGCTCACCACTTCGAGGCGAGCGGGGTAACACCGGGGAGCTGTTTTTT. Translated: CASSPLRGERGNTGELFF.

This clonotype has a handful of counts. The chain links TRBV5-5 to TRBJ1-4; D unresolved. Germline CDR1 SGHKS, CDR2 YYEKEE (reference sequence). The length of the CDR3 is 15 residues. Trimming removed 4 bases at V and 4 bases at J, with 14 bases between. The CDR3 sequence is CASSPGGLSNEKLFF. CDR3 DNA: TGTGCCAGCAGCCCTGGCGGCCTGAGTAATGAAAAACTGTTTTTT.

This clonotype has just a few counts. The V gene is TRBV7-2, the J gene TRBJ1-6; a possible D gene is TRBD1 (5 bases). Germline-derived CDR1 and CDR2 are SGHTA and FQGNSA. This CDR3 has 15 amino acids. Between the trimmed V and J ends, which lost 5 bases and 7 bases, there was a span of 15 bases. CDR3 sequence reads: CASSPVEGRNSPLHF. The CDR3 DNA follows: TGTGCCAGCAGCCCGGTTGAGGGGCGCAATTCACCCCTCCACTTT.

This clonotype occurred a few times. The V and J genes are TRBV5-1 and TRBJ1-1; D is undetermined. V was cut by 4 bases and J by 5 bases, with 15 bases left in between. There are 14 residues in the CDR3. Per germline, CDR1 SGHRS and CDR2 YFSETQ. The DNA of the CDR3 is TGCGCCAGCAGCGCCGGCGTGGGCAGGACTGAAGCTTTCTTT. Its protein product is CASSAGVGRTEAFF.

The chain is built from TRBV7-3 and TRBJ2-1; 11 bases line up with TRBD2. Germline lookup yields CDR1 SGHTA and CDR2 FQGTGA. This CDR3 comprises 16 residues. V lost 4 bases and J lost 4; bases outside the gene matches: 6. CDR3 in DNA: TGTGCCAGCAGCTGGGGGACTAGCGGCCATTACAATGAGCAGTTCTTC. Translation: CASSWGTSGHYNEQFF.

V usage is TRBV20-1 and J usage is TRBJ1-2; no clear D. The germline CDR1 and CDR2 sequences are DFQATT and SNEGSKA (reference sequence). The CDR3 has 14 amino acids. The V gene lost 0 bases and the J gene lost 5 bases, with 13 bases spanning the gap. The CDR3, as DNA: TGCAGTGCTAGAGATCATAGACCGATATATGGCTACACCTTC. Translation gives CSARDHRPIYGYTF.

The chain carries TRBV7-2 and TRBJ1-2, with TRBD1 matching 8 bases. The CDR3 runs 14 residues. Unmatched junction bases numbered 8, after V lost 7 bases and J lost 4 bases. Germline lookup yields CDR1 SGHTA and CDR2 FQGNSA. CDR3 amino acids: CASNHRGEGYGYTF. The CDR3 DNA reads as TGTGCCAGCAACCACAGGGGGGAGGGCTATGGCTACACCTTC.

The chain links TRBV6-5 to TRBJ1-4, with D hard to call. Germline lookup yields CDR1 MNHEY and CDR2 SVGAGI. V was cut by 2 bases and J by 0 bases, with 16 bases left in between. The length of the CDR3 is 18 residues. The CDR3 nucleotides are TGTGCCAGCAGTTACCTCCGCCATAGGACCGCAACTAATGAAAAACTGTTTTTT. Translation gives CASSYLRHRTATNEKLFF.

The V gene is TRBV18, the J gene TRBJ2-2; no reliable D call. The germline V and J ends were trimmed by 0 bases and 11 bases, with 13 bases remaining between them. The CDR3 spans 14 residues. Per the germline V gene, CDR1 is KGHSH and CDR2 is LQKENI. CDR3: CASSPPAGRSELFF. The CDR3 nucleotides read TGTGCCAGCTCACCACCGGCAGGCAGGTCCGAGCTGTTTTTT.